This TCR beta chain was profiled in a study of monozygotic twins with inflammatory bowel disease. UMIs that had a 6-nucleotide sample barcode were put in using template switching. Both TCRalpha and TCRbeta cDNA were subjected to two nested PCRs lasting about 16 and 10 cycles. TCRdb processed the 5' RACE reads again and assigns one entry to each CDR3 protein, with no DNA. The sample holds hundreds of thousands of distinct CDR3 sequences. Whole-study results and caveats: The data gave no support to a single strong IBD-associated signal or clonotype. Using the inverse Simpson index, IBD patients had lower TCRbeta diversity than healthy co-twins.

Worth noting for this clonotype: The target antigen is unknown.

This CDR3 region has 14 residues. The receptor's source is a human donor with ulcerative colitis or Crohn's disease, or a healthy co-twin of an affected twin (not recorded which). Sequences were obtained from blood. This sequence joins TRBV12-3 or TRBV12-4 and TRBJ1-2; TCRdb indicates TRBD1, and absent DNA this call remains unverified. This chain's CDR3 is CASTPGQGFYGYTF.